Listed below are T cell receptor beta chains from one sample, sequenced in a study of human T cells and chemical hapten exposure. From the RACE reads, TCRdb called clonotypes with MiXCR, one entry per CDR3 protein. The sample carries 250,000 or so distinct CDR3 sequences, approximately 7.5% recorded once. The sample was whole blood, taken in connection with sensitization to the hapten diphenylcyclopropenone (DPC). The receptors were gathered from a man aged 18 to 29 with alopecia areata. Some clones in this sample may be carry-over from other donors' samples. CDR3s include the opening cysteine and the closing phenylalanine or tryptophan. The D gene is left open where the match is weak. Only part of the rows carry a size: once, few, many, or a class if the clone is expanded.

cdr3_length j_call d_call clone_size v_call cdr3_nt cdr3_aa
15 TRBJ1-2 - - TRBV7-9 TGTGCCAGCAGCTTAGTTGGGACGGTCCCCTATGGCTACACCTTC CASSLVGTVPYGYTF
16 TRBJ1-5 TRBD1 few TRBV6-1 TGTGCCAGCAGTGAAGAGGGGACAGGGCGAAATCAGCCCCAGCATTTT CASSEEGTGRNQPQHF
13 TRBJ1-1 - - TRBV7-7 TGTGCCAGCAGTAAAACAGTGAACACTGAAGCTTTCTTT CASSKTVNTEAFF
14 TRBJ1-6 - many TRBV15 TGTGCCACCAGCAAGCCCGACTCAAATTCACCCCTCCACTTT CATSKPDSNSPLHF
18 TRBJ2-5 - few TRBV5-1 TGCGCCAGCAGCTTGGAGGGTGGGGCTACCCAACGACACGAGACCCAGTACTTC CASSLEGGATQRHETQYF
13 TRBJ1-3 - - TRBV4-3 TGCGCCAGCAGCCAAGATTTGAGCGAGACCATATATTTT CASSQDLSETIYF
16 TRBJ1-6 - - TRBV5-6 TGTGCCAGCAGCTTGCTGTCGGCAGAGTATAATTCACCCCTCCACTTT CASSLLSAEYNSPLHF
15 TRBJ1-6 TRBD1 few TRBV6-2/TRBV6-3 TGTGCCAGCAGTTACCCGGACAGGGGCCACTCACCCCTCCACTTT CASSYPDRGHSPLHF
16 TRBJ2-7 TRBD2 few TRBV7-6 TGTGCCAGCAGCTCCGGGACTAGCGGGGGGTACTACGAGCAGTACTTC CASSSGTSGGYYEQYF
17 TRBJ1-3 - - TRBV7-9 TGTGCCAGCAGCTTAATGGGCAGGGGAAACGGTGGAAACACCATATATTTT CASSLMGRGNGGNTIYF
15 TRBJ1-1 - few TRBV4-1 TGCGCCAGCAGCAGATCGGGCCCTCAGGACACTGAAGCTTTCTTT CASSRSGPQDTEAFF
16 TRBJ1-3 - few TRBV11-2 TGTGCCAGCAGCTTAGTCTCCCGGGGAGCTGGAAACACCATATATTTT CASSLVSRGAGNTIYF
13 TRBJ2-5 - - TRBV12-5 TGTGCTAGTGGCTACGGGACAACGGAGACCCAGTACTTC CASGYGTTETQYF